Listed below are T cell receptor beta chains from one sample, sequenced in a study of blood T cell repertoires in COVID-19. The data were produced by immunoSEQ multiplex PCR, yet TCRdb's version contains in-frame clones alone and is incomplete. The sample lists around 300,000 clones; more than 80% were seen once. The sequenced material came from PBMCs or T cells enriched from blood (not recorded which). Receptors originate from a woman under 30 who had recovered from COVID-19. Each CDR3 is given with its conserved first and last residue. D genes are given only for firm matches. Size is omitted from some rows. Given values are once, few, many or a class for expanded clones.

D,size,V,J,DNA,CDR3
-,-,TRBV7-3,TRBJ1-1,TGTGCCAGCAGCTTATCTGTGAACACTGAAGCTTTCTTT,CASSLSVNTEAFF
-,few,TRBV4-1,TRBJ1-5,TGCGCCAGCAGCCAAGAAAACGGTCAGCCCCAGCATTTT,CASSQENGQPQHF
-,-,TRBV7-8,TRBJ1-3,TGTGCCAGCAGCTTAGGACCCGCAGGGGAAGGAAACACCATATATTTT,CASSLGPAGEGNTIYF
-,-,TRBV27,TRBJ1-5,TGTGCCAGCAGTTTATACGGGGATAGCAATCAGCCCCAGCATTTT,CASSLYGDSNQPQHF
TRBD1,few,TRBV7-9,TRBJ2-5,TGTGCCAGCAGCTTAGGGGGACAGGGATCTCAGACCCAGTACTTC,CASSLGGQGSQTQYF
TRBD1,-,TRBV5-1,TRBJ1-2,TGCGCCAGCAGCCGGGACAGAGCCCTGGGCTATGGCTACACCTTC,CASSRDRALGYGYTF
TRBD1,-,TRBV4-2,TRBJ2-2,TGTGCCAGCAGCCAAGATGGGTCGGACAGGGCTTTGGTCACCGGGGAGCTGTTTTTT,CASSQDGSDRALVTGELFF
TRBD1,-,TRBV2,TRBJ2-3,TGTGCCAGCAGAGCCGGGACAGAGCCCTTGTATACGCAGTATTTT,CASRAGTEPLYTQYF
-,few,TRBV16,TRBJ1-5,TGTGCCAGCAGCCCCTCGGGGGTAGGGGATCAGCCCCAGCATTTT,CASSPSGVGDQPQHF
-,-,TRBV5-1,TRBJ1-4,TGCGCCAGCAGCTTATTGGGGGCTGGTGAAAAACTGTTTTTT,CASSLLGAGEKLFF
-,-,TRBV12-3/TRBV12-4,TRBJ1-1,TGTGCCAGCAGTTTTTTACAGGACACTGAAGCTTTCTTT,CASSFLQDTEAFF
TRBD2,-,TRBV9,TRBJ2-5,TGTGCCAGCAGCGTAGCTGGCGGGGGGAAAGAGACCCAGTACTTC,CASSVAGGGKETQYF
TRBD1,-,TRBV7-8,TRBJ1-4,TGTGCCAGCAGCCACTATGGACAGGCTTCCGAGGAGAAAAAACTGTTTTTT,CASSHYGQASEEKKLFF
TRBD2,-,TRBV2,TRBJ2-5,TGTGCCAGCAGGGAACTAGCGGGCTCAGGGGAGACCCAGTACTTC,CASRELAGSGETQYF
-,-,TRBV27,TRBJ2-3,TGTGCCAGCAGTCCCGATGCACTTTCCACAGATACGCAGTATTTT,CASSPDALSTDTQYF
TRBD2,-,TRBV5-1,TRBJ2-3,TGCGCCAGCAGCTTCTTAGCGGGGCTGGGCACAGATACGCAGTATTTT,CASSFLAGLGTDTQYF
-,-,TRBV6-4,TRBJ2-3,TGTGCCAGCAGTGACTTACCGGGACTCACAGATACGCAGTATTTT,CASSDLPGLTDTQYF
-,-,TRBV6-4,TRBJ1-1,TGTGCCAGCAGTTTTTCAACCGTGGGAGTTACTGAAGCTTTCTTT,CASSFSTVGVTEAFF
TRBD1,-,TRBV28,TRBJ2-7,TGTGCCAGCAGTTCCGTCGACAGGGCCCTCTACGAGCAGTACTTC,CASSSVDRALYEQYF
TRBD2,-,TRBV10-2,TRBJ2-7,TGCGCCAGCAGTGACGGACTAGCCTACGAGCAGTACTTC,CASSDGLAYEQYF
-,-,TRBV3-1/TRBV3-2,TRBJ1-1,TGTGCCAGCAGCCAAGTACAGGGAAACACTGAAGCTTTCTTT,CASSQVQGNTEAFF
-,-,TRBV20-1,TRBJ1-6,TGCAGTGCTAGTTCAGGGAGGGGTAATTCACCCCTCCACTTT,CSASSGRGNSPLHF
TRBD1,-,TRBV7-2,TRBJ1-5,TGTGCCAGCAGCTTAGGGGCAGGGGGGACTCAGCCCCAGCATTTT,CASSLGAGGTQPQHF
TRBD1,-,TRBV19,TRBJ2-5,TGTGCCAGTAGCTTACAGGGGGCTTGGGAGACCCAGTACTTC,CASSLQGAWETQYF
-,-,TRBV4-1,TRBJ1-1,TGCGCCAGCAGCCAAGGGGCAGCGAACACTGAAGCTTTCTTT,CASSQGAANTEAFF
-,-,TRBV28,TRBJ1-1,TGTGCCAGCAGTTTACCGGGGGAGAACACTGAAGCTTTCTTT,CASSLPGENTEAFF
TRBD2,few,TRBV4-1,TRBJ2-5,TGCGCCAGCAGCTCCCTAGGACTAGCGGGGGGGCTTAGGAGAGCGACCCAGTACTTC,CASSSLGLAGGLRRATQYF
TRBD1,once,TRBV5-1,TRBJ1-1,TGCGCCAGCAGCTGGACAGGGGAAACTACTGAAGCTTTCTTT,CASSWTGETTEAFF
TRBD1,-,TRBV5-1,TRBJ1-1,TGCGCCTCTGCCGGAGGACAGGGGGGGGCGGACACTGAAGCTTTCTTT,CASAGGQGGADTEAFF
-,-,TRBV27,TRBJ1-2,TGTGCCAGCAGTTTTGTATCCAGCTATGGCTACACCTTC,CASSFVSSYGYTF
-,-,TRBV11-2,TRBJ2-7,TGTGCCAGCAGCTTAGAGTACGGGGGTCTATCCTACGAGCAGTACTTC,CASSLEYGGLSYEQYF
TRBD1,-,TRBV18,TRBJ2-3,TGTGCCAGCTCACCGAGGCCGGGACAGGGGACAGATACGCAGTATTTT,CASSPRPGQGTDTQYF
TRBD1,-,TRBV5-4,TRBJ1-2,TGTGCCAGCAGCTTGGCCCGGGACAGGGCTAGGAACTATGGCTACACCTTC,CASSLARDRARNYGYTF
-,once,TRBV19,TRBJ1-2,TGTGCCAGTATCAGCCCCCGGACAGTCTATGGCTACACCTTC,CASISPRTVYGYTF
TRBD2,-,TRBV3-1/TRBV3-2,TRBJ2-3,TGTGCCAGCAGCCAAGATCGCGGGGGGCAGACAGATACGCAGTATTTT,CASSQDRGGQTDTQYF
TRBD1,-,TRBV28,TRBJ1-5,TGTGCCATCCAACAGGGGACCTCTCAGCCCCAGCATTTT,CAIQQGTSQPQHF
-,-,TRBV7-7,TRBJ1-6,TGTGAATTTCGGGACTCGCGAAGGAGGAGACCCCTCCACTTT,CEFRDSRRRRPLHF
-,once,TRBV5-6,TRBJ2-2,TGTGCCAGCTCTGCGGGGAGCACCGGGGAGCTGTTTTTT,CASSAGSTGELFF
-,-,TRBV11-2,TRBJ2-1,TGTGCCAGCAGCTTGGCTAGCGAGCAGTTCTTC,CASSLASEQFF
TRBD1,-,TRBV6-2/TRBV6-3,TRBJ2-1,TGTGCCAGCAGTTCAGGGACAGGGTGGGGACATGAGCAGTTCTTC,CASSSGTGWGHEQFF